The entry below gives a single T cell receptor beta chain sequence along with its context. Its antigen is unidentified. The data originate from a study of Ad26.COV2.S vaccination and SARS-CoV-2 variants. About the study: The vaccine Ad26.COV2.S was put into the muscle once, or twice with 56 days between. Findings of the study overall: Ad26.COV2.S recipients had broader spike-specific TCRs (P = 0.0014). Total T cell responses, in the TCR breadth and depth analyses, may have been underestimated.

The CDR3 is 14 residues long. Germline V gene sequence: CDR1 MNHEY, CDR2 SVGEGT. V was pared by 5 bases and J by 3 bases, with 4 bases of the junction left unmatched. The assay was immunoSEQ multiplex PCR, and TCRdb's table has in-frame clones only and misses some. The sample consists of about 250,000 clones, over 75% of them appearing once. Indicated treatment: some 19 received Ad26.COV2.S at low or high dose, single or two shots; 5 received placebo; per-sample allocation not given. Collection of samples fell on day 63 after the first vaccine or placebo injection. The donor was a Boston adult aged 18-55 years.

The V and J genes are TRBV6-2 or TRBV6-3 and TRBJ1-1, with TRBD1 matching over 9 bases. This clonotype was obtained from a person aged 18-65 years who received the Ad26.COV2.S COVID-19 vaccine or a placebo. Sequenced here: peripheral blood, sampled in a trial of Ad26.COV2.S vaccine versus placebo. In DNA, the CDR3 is TGTGCCAGCAGTAATACAGGGGGCCACACTGAAGCTTTCTTT. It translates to CASSNTGGHTEAFF.